These 21 T cell receptor beta chains share one sample of origin, sequenced in a study of T cell responses to AZD1222 COVID-19 vaccine. Sequencing used immunoSEQ multiplex PCR; TCRdb keeps in-frame clones, though not all of them. The repertoire holds about 120,000 clones, 70% to 90% seen once, with roughly 9% in the top ten. Source: peripheral blood, taken on day 0 of AZD1222 vaccination. The source is an adult in good health.

This rearrangement joins TRBV7-8 to TRBJ2-7; D unclear. This CDR3 has 14 amino acids. V dropped 7 bases and J dropped 3 bases, with 16 bases sitting between them. Germline-derived CDR1 and CDR2 are SGHVS and FQNEAQ. This CDR3 reads CASIKRLGDYEQYF. The CDR3 DNA reads as TGTGCCAGCATCAAACGGCTTGGGGACTACGAGCAGTACTTC. Complete variable domain (other parts from reference TRBV7-8 and TRBJ2-7): GAGVSQSPRYKVAKRGQDVALRCDPISGHVSLFWYQQALGQGPEFLTYFQNEAQLDKSGLPSDRFFAERPEGSVSTLKIQRTQQEDSAVYLCASIKRLGDYEQYFGPGTRLTVT.

This clone has just a few counts. This chain links TRBV5-1 with TRBJ2-3; perhaps TRBD1 as D (5 bases). Germline V gene lookup returns CDR1 SGHRS and CDR2 YFSETQ. This CDR3 contains 15 residues. The V gene lost 3 bases and the J gene lost 0 bases, with 11 bases spanning the gap. CDR3 sequence: CASSYRTSSTDTQYF. In nucleotides, the CDR3 is TGCGCCAGCAGCTACCGGACAAGTAGCACAGATACGCAGTATTTT.

This clone occurred a few times. This rearrangement joins TRBV7-2 to TRBJ2-7; TRBD1 is a possible D gene (5 bases). The germline V and J ends were trimmed by 5 bases and 5 bases, with 19 bases remaining between them. Germline V gene sequence: CDR1 SGHTA, CDR2 FQGNSA. The CDR3 is made up of 15 amino acids. This CDR3 reads CASSPSGPPRDEQYF. The CDR3, as DNA: TGTGCCAGCAGCCCGTCTGGGCCCCCCAGGGACGAGCAGTACTTC.

The gene calls are TRBV28 and TRBJ1-2; a weak D match, TRBD1 (5 bases). CDR3 length: 12 amino acids. Germline CDR1 and CDR2: MDHEN and SYDVKM. V lost 8 bases to trimming and J lost 8 bases, with 15 bases between them. The CDR3 here is CASEHTGGGYTF. The CDR3 coding sequence is TGTGCCAGCGAACATACAGGCGGGGGCTACACCTTC.

The table lists this clone with a count of one. The CDR3 loop reads CASSKKGDVTPNTEAFF. The CDR3 DNA follows: TGTGCCAGCAGCAAAAAAGGGGACGTAACCCCGAACACTGAAGCTTTCTTT. This rearrangement joins TRBV21-1 to TRBJ1-1. TRBV21-1 represents a pseudogene. This CDR3 is 17 amino acids long.

The chain employs TRBV27 and TRBJ1-5; D is uncertain. This CDR3 has 15 amino acids. Deletions cut 2 bases from V and 4 bases from J, with 12 bases between. Germline V gives CDR1 MNHEY, CDR2 SMNVEV (reference sequence). This CDR3 is CASSLGPGLNQPQHF. CDR3 nucleotide sequence: TGTGCCAGCAGTTTAGGGCCAGGCCTGAATCAGCCCCAGCATTTT.

The chain is built from TRBV6-5 and TRBJ2-1; 9 bases map to TRBD2. CDR1 MNHEY and CDR2 SVGAGI come from the germline V gene. The V gene end was trimmed by 2 bases and the J gene end by 9 bases; junction bases not matched to a gene: 11. The CDR3 totals 16 residues. In DNA, the CDR3 is TGTGCCAGCAGTTACGAGGGGACTAGCTTCTCCGCTGAGCAGTTCTTC. Its protein product is CASSYEGTSFSAEQFF.

The V and J genes are TRBV6-4 and TRBJ2-3; the match to TRBD1 covers 7 bases. This CDR3 contains 13 residues. With V trimmed by 5 bases and J by 5 bases, 4 bases remained unmatched. Germline CDR1 reads MRHNA; CDR2 reads SNTAGT. The CDR3 here is CASSPDRVDTQYF. The CDR3 bases are TGTGCCAGCAGTCCCGACAGGGTAGATACGCAGTATTTT.

This chain connects TRBV21-1 to TRBJ1-5. TRBV21-1 is described as a pseudogene. The CDR3 runs 16 residues. The CDR3 sequence is CASSEVSSSGHQPQHF. In DNA form, the CDR3 reads TGTGCCAGCAGCGAGGTGAGCTCCTCGGGACATCAGCCCCAGCATTTT.

This chain uses TRBV29-1 with TRBJ1-5; the D gene is possibly TRBD1 (5 bases). The CDR3 has 15 residues. Per the germline V gene, CDR1 is SQVTM and CDR2 is ANQGSEA. Trimming shortened V by 4 bases and J by 0 bases, and 13 bases separated the two germline ends. The CDR3 DNA follows: TGCAGCGTTGCCTTGGGGGGAGTTAGCAATCAGCCCCAGCATTTT. The encoded protein is CSVALGGVSNQPQHF. Supplemented by reference TRBV29-1 and TRBJ1-5, the full variable domain reads SAVISQKPSRDICQRGTSLTIQCQVDSQVTMMFWYRQQPGQSLTLIATANQGSEATYESGFVIDKFPISRPNLTFSTLTVSNMSPEDSSIYLCSVALGGVSNQPQHFGDGTRLSIL.

The V and J genes are TRBV10-3 and TRBJ1-2; TRBD1 agrees at 9 bases. Per germline, CDR1 ENHRY and CDR2 SYGVKD. The junction had 4 bases not matched to a gene; V was cut back by 8 bases and J by 3 bases. This CDR3 is built from 13 residues. The CDR3 sequence: CAIGQGNDYGYTF. The CDR3 nucleotides are TGTGCCATCGGACAGGGGAATGACTATGGCTACACCTTC.

J is TRBJ2-1 and V is TRBV7-9; TRBD1 matches 9 bases. V lost 3 bases, J lost 9 bases, and 9 bases stayed unmatched. The germline V gene encodes CDR1 SEHNR and CDR2 FQNEAQ (reference sequence). This CDR3 contains 15 residues. The CDR3 nucleotides read TGTGCCAGCAGCTTTCCCAGAACAGGGGGCGGTGAGCAGTTCTTC. It codes for CASSFPRTGGGEQFF.

The J gene is TRBJ1-4, the V gene TRBV29-1; D is possibly TRBD1 (5 bases). CDR3 length: 12 residues. V shed 4 bases and J shed 3 bases, with 6 bases lying between them. Germline V lookup: CDR1 SQVTM, CDR2 ANQGSEA. The CDR3 here is CSVVGANEKLFF. The CDR3 coding sequence is TGCAGCGTTGTAGGGGCTAATGAAAAACTGTTTTTT.

The DNA of the CDR3 is TGTGCCAGCAGCCCGGCGAAAACTAATGAAAAACTGTTTTTT. Translation: CASSPAKTNEKLFF. The chain combines TRBV4-2 with TRBJ1-4; D is uncertain. The CDR3 consists of 14 residues. Trimming took off 4 bases at V and 1 base at J, with 7 bases between the two ends. From germline, CDR1 is LGHNA and CDR2 YNFKEQ.

This rearrangement joins TRBV18 to TRBJ1-6; D remains ambiguous. Germline CDR1 KGHSH, CDR2 LQKENI. The length of the CDR3 is 13 residues. V was shortened by 6 bases and J by 0 bases, with 3 bases between the two germline ends. The CDR3 loop is CASSRSYNSPLHF. Written as DNA, the CDR3 is TGTGCCAGCTCTCGCTCCTATAATTCACCCCTCCACTTT.

For the CDR3, the DNA is TGTGCCTGGAGTGCCTCCTGGGGCACAGATACGCAGTATTTT. It yields the protein CAWSASWGTDTQYF. The J gene is TRBJ2-3, the V gene TRBV30; no firm D call. Between the trimmed V and J ends, which lost 1 base and 1 base, there was a span of 9 bases. This CDR3 comprises 14 residues. The germline V gene has CDR1 GTSNPN and CDR2 SVGIG (reference sequence). The variable domain in full, with the rest retrieved from reference TRBV30 and TRBJ2-3, is SQTIHQWPATLVQPVGSPLSLECTVEGTSNPNLYWYRQAAGRGLQLLFYSVGIGQISSEVPQNLSASRPQDRQFILSSKKLLLSDSGFYLCAWSASWGTDTQYFGPGTRLTVL.

The sample holds a few counts of this clone. V usage is TRBV19 and J usage is TRBJ1-2; D is perhaps TRBD1 (5 bases). V dropped 5 bases and J dropped 2 bases, with 9 bases sitting between them. CDR1 LNHDA and CDR2 SQIVND come from the germline V gene (reference sequence). The CDR3 loop spans 13 amino acids. CDR3 DNA: TGTGCCAGTAGTCCCGACAGAAACTATGGCTACACCTTC. Translated, it gives CASSPDRNYGYTF.

The CDR3 DNA sequence: TGTGCCAGTAGTACCACTAACAGAGGTACCAGAAACACCATATATTTT. This encodes CASSTTNRGTRNTIYF. The chain combines TRBV19 with TRBJ1-3; D not resolved. The length of the CDR3 is 16 residues. The germline CDR1 and CDR2 sequences are LNHDA and SQIVND (reference sequence). V lost 4 bases and J lost 5, with 18 bases in between. Complete variable domain (other parts from reference TRBV19 and TRBJ1-3): DGGITQSPKYLFRKEGQNVTLSCEQNLNHDAMYWYRQDPGQGLRLIYYSQIVNDFQKGDIAEGYSVSREKKESFPLTVTSAQKNPTAFYLCASSTTNRGTRNTIYFGEGSWLTVV.

Here the CDR3 reads CASSLTGVSGNTIYF. The CDR3 DNA reads TGTGCCAGCAGTTTGACAGGGGTTTCTGGAAACACCATATATTTT. V and J are TRBV27 and TRBJ1-3, with 8 bases fitting TRBD1. J lost 1 base, V lost 3 bases, and 2 bases had no gene match. CDR1 is MNHEY, CDR2 SMNVEV, per germline (reference sequence). This CDR3 spans 15 amino acids.

The genes are TRBV18 and TRBJ2-7; tentatively, D is TRBD1 (5 bases). The CDR3 has 11 amino acids. The germline V gene encodes CDR1 KGHSH and CDR2 LQKENI. With 2 bases removed from V and 6 bases from J, the gap between germline ends came to 5 bases. CDR3: CASSPGAEQYF. The CDR3 DNA reads TGTGCCAGCTCACCAGGGGCCGAGCAGTACTTC.

This chain connects TRBV7-8 to TRBJ1-2; possibly TRBD1 for D (5 bases). V lost 5 bases and J lost 8, with 18 bases in between. CDR1 is SGHVS, CDR2 FQNEAQ, per germline. This CDR3 contains 14 residues. CDR3 protein: CASSHRDPSLGYTF. CDR3 DNA: TGTGCCAGCAGCCATCGGGACCCATCATTGGGCTACACCTTC.